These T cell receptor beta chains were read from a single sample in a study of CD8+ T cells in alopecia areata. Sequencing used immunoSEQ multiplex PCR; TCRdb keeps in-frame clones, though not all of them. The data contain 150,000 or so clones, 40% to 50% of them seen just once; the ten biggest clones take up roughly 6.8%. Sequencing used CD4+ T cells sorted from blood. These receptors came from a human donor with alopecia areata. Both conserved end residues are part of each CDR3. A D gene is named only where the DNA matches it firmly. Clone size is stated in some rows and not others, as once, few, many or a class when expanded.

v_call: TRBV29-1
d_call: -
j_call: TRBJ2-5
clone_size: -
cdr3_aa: CSVHYVPETQYF
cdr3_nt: TGCAGCGTCCACTACGTCCCAGAGACCCAGTACTTC

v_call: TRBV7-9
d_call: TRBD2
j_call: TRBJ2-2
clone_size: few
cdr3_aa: CASSSGTSGRGANTGELFF
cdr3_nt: TGTGCCAGCAGCTCCGGGACTAGCGGGAGAGGCGCGAACACCGGGGAGCTGTTTTTT

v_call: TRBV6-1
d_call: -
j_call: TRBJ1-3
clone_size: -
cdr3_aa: CASSEQGNSGNTIYF
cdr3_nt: TGTGCCAGCAGTGAACAGGGAAACTCTGGAAACACCATATATTTT

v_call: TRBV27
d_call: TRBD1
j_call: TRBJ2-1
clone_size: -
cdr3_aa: CASSFRTGGDSNEQFF
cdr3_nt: TGTGCCAGCAGTTTCAGGACAGGGGGCGATTCTAACGAGCAGTTCTTC

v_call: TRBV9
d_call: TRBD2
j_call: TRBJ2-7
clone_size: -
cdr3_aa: CASSVREGWDEQYF
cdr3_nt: TGTGCCAGCAGCGTCAGGGAGGGCTGGGACGAGCAGTACTTC

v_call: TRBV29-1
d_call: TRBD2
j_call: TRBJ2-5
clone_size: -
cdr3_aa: CSVGSARRRGVAGSETQYF
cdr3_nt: TGCAGCGTTGGTTCGGCTCGTCGTCGGGGAGTAGCGGGAAGTGAAACCCAGTACTTC

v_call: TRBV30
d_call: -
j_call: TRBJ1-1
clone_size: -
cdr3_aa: CAWSPLENTEAFF
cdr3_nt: TGTGCCTGGAGCCCCTTAGAGAACACTGAAGCTTTCTTT

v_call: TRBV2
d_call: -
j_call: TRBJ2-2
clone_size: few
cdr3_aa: CASSEPWTRPDGELFF
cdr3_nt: TGTGCCAGCAGTGAACCATGGACTCGGCCTGACGGGGAGCTGTTTTTT

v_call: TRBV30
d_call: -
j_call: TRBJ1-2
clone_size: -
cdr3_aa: CAWRSRENGYTF
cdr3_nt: TGTGCCTGGAGGAGCAGGGAGAATGGCTACACCTTC

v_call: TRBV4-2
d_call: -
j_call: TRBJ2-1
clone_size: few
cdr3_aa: CASSQPSGEQFF
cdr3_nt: TGTGCCAGCAGCCAACCGTCAGGTGAGCAGTTCTTC

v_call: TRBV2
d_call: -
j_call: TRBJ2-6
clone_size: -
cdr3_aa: CASTDSGANVLTF
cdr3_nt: TGTGCCAGCACCGACTCTGGGGCCAACGTCCTGACTTTC

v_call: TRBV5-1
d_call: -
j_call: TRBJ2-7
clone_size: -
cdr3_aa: CASSRAGAYEQYF
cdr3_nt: TGCGCCAGCAGTAGAGCAGGGGCCTACGAGCAGTACTTC

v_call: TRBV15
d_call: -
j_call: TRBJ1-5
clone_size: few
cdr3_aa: CATSRGGTDQPQHF
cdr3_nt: TGTGCCACCAGCAGGGGGGGGACGGACCAGCCCCAGCATTTT

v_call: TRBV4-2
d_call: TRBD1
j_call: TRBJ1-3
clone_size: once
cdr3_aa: CASSQGTGGNTIYF
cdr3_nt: TGTGCCAGCAGCCAGGGGACAGGGGGAAACACCATATATTTT

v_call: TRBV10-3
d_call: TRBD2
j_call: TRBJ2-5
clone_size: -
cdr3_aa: CAISEGLAGAFTETQYF
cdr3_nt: TGTGCCATCAGTGAGGGACTAGCGGGAGCTTTTACAGAGACCCAGTACTTC

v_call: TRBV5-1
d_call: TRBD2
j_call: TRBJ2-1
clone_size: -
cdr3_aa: CASSVSGSSYNEQFF
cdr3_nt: TGCGCCAGCAGCGTTAGCGGGAGCTCCTACAATGAGCAGTTCTTC

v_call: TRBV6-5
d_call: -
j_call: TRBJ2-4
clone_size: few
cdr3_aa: CASSYQAVAKNIQYF
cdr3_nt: TGTGCCAGCAGTTACCAAGCCGTAGCCAAAAACATTCAGTACTTC

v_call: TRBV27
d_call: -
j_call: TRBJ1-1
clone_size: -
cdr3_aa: CASRQARRNTEAFF
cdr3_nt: TGTGCCAGCAGGCAGGCAAGACGGAACACTGAAGCTTTCTTT

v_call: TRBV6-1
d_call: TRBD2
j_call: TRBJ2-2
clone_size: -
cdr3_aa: CATLLAGGRTGELFF
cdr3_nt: TGTGCCACCTTACTAGCGGGAGGGCGTACCGGGGAGCTGTTTTTT

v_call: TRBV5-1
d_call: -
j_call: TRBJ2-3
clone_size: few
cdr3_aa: CASSPSTDTQYF
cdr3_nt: TGCGCCAGCAGCCCCAGCACAGATACGCAGTATTTT

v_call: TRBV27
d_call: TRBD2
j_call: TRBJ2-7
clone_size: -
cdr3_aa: CASSFLQSGRVYEQYF
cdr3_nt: TGTGCCAGCAGTTTTCTCCAAAGCGGGAGGGTCTACGAGCAGTACTTC

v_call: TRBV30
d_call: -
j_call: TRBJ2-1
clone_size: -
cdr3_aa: CAWSGSVSYNEQFF
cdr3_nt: TGTGCCTGGAGTGGTAGCGTGTCCTACAATGAGCAGTTCTTC

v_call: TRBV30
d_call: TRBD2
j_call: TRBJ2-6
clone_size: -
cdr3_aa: CAWKGLAVTGANVLTF
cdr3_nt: TGTGCCTGGAAGGGACTAGCGGTTACTGGGGCCAACGTCCTGACTTTC

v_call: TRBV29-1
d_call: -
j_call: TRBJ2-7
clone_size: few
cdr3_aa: CSASGSSSAPYEQYF
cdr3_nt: TGCAGCGCCAGTGGGTCCTCTTCGGCACCCTACGAGCAGTACTTC

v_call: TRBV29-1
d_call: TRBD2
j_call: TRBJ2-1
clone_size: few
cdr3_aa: CSVCFRGRVYNEQFF
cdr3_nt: TGCAGCGTGTGCTTTCGAGGGAGGGTTTACAATGAGCAGTTCTTC

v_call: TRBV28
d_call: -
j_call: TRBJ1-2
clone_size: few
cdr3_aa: CASSFGQRKGYTF
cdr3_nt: TGTGCCAGCAGTTTCGGACAGCGGAAGGGCTACACCTTC

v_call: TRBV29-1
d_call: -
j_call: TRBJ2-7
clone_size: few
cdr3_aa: CSVNQGGLGEQYF
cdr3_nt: TGCAGCGTGAACCAGGGGGGGCTCGGGGAGCAGTACTTC

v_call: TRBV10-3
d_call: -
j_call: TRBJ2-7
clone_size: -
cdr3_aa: CAIRTDQSSYEQYF
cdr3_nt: TGTGCCATCAGGACAGACCAAAGCTCCTACGAGCAGTACTTC

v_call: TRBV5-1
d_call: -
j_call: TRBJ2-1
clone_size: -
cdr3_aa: CASSLGASFYNEQFF
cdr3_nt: TGCGCCAGCAGCTTGGGGGCTTCGTTTTACAATGAGCAGTTCTTC

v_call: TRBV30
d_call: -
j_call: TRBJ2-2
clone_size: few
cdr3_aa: CAWIRLRGSTGELFF
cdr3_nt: TGTGCCTGGATAAGGTTGCGGGGATCCACCGGGGAGCTGTTTTTT

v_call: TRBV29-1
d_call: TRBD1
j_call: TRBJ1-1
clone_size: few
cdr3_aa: CSGEQGKNTEAFF
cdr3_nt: TGCAGCGGGGAACAGGGGAAGAACACTGAAGCTTTCTTT

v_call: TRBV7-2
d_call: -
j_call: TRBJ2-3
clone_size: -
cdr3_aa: CASSSRAGFTDTQYF
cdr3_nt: TGTGCCAGCAGCTCCCGTGCGGGGTTCACAGATACGCAGTATTTT

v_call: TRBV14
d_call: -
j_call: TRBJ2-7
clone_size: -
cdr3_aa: CASSQVRGEQYF
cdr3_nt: TGTGCCAGCAGCCAAGTTAGGGGCGAGCAGTACTTC

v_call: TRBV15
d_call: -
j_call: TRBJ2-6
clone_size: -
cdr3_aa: CATSRGKNSGANVLTF
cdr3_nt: TGTGCCACCAGCAGAGGAAAGAACTCTGGGGCCAACGTCCTGACTTTC

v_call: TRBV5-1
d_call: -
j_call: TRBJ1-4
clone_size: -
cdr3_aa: CASSSRGANDEKLFF
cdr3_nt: TGCGCCAGCAGCTCCAGGGGCGCAAACGATGAAAAACTGTTTTTT

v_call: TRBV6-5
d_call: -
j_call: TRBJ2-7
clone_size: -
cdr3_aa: CASSYVGVYEQYF
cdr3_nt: TGTGCCAGCAGTTACGTGGGAGTGTACGAGCAGTACTTC

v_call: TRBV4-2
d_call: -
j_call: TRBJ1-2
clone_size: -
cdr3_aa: CASSQERRGGYGYTF
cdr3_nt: TGTGCCAGCAGCCAAGAACGCAGGGGAGGCTATGGCTACACCTTC

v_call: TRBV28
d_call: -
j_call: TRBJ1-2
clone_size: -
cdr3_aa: CASRTSGNGYTF
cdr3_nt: TGTGCCAGCAGGACCTCAGGGAATGGCTACACCTTC

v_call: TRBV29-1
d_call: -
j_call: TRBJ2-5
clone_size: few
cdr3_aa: CSVARETQYF
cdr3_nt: TGCAGCGTTGCTCGCGAGACCCAGTACTTC

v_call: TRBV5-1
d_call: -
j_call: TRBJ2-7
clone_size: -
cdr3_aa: CASSLETTEQYF
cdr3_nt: TGCGCCAGCAGCTTGGAGACTACCGAGCAGTACTTC

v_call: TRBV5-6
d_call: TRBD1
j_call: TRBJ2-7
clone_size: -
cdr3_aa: CASSRGQDNYEQYF
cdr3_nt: TGTGCCAGCAGCCGGGGACAGGACAACTACGAGCAGTACTTC

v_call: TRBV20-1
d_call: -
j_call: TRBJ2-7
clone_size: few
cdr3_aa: CSAPPRHEQYF
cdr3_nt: TGCAGTGCTCCCCCCCGCCACGAGCAGTACTTC

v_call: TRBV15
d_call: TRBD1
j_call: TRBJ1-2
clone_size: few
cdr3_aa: CATSAGQDYGYTF
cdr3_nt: TGTGCCACCAGCGCGGGACAGGACTATGGCTACACCTTC

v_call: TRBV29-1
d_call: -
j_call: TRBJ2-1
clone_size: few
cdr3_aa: CSVGARLKQFF
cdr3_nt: TGCAGCGTTGGGGCCCGACTTAAGCAGTTCTTC

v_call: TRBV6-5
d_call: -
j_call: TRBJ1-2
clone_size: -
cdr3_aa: CAIQGVYGYTF
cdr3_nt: TGTGCCATACAGGGCGTCTATGGCTACACCTTC

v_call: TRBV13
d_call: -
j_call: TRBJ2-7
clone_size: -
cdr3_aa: CASRKRGGRYEQYF
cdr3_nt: TGTGCCAGCAGGAAAAGAGGCGGCAGATACGAGCAGTACTTC

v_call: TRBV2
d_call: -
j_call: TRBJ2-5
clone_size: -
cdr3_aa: CASRTTFLLETQYF
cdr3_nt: TGTGCCAGCAGAACGACGTTTCTGTTGGAGACCCAGTACTTC

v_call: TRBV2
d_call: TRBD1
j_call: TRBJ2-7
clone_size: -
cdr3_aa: CASFDRGREQYF
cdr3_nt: TGTGCCAGCTTCGACAGGGGCAGAGAGCAGTACTTC

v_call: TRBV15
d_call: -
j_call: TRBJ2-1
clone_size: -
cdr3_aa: CATSMGAGASSYNEQFF
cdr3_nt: TGTGCCACCAGTATGGGCGCTGGGGCCAGCTCCTACAATGAGCAGTTCTTC